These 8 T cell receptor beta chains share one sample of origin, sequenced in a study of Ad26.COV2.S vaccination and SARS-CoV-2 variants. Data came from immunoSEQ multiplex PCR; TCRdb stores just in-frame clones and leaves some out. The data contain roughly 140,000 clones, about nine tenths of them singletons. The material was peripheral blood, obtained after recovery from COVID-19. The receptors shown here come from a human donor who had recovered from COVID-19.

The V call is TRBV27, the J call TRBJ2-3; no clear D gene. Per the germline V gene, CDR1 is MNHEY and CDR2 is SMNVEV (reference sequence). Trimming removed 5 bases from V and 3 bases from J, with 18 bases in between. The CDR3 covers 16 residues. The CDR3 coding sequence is TGTGCCAGCAGTCTCCTTAGGACCCACGGGACAGATACGCAGTATTTT. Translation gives CASSLLRTHGTDTQYF.

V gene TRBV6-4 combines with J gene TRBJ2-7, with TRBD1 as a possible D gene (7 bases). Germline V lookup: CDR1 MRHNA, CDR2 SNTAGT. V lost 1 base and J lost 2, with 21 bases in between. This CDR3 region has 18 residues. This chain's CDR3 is CASSDLTKGQGGAYEQYF. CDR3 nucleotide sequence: TGTGCCAGCAGTGACTTAACGAAGGGCCAGGGGGGCGCCTACGAGCAGTACTTC.

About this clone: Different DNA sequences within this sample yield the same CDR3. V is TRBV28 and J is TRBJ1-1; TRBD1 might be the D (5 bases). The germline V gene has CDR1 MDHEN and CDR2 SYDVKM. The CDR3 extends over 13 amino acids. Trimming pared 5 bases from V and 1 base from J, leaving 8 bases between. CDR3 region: CASSLGRNTEAFF. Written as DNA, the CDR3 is TGTGCCAGCAGTCTGGGGCGGAACACTGAAGCTTTCTTT.

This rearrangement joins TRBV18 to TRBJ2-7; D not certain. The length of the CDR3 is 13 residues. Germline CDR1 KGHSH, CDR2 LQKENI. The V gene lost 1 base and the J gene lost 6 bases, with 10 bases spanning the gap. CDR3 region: CASSPLSGGEQYF. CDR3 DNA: TGTGCCAGCTCACCACTTTCGGGCGGCGAGCAGTACTTC.

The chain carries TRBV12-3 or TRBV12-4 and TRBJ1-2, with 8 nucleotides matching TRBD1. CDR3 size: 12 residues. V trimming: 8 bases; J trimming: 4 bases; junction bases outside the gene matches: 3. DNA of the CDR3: TGTGCCAGCGGAACAGGGGGCTATGGCTACACCTTC. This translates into CASGTGGYGYTF.

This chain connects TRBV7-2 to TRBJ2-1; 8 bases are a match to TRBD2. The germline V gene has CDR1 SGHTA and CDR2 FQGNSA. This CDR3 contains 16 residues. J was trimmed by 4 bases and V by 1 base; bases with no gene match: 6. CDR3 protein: CASSLGPGLGYNEQFF. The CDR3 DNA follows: TGTGCCAGCAGCTTAGGACCGGGACTAGGATACAATGAGCAGTTCTTC.

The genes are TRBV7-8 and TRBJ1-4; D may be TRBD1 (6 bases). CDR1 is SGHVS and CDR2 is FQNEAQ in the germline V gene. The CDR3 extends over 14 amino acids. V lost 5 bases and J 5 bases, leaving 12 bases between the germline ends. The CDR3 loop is CASSRGQGNEKLFF. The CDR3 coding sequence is TGTGCCAGCAGCCGGGGGCAGGGGAATGAAAAACTGTTTTTT.

CDR3 in amino acids: CASSLAYDTQYF. CDR3 nucleotides: TGTGCCAGCAGCTTAGCATACGATACGCAGTATTTT. This rearrangement joins TRBV7-9 to TRBJ2-3; D remains unclear. The CDR3 consists of 12 residues. The V gene lost 0 bases and the J gene lost 6 bases, with 4 bases spanning the gap. CDR1 and CDR2 (germline): SEHNR, FQNEAQ (reference sequence).